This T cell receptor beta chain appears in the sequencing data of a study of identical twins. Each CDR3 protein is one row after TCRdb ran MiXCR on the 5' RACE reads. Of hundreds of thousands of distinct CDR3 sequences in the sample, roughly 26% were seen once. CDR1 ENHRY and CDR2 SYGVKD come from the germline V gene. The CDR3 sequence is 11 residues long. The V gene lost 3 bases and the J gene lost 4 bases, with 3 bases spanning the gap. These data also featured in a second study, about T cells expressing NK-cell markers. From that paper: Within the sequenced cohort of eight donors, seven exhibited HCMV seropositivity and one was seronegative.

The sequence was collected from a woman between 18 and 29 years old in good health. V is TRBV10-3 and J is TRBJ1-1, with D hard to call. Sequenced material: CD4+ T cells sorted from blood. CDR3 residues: CAISDITEAFF. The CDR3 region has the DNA TGTGCCATCAGTGATATCACTGAAGCTTTCTTT.